Listed below are T cell receptor beta chains from one sample, sequenced in a study of T cell repertoires in cytomegalovirus infection. These receptors' targets are unknown. TCRdb reprocessed the reads with MiXCR, giving one entry per CDR3 protein. The table lists around 430,000 distinct CDR3 sequences, under 55% of them singletons, with 43% in the top ten. Sample: cultured PBMCs, taken from culture after CMV antigen stimulation. The receptors derive from a human donor in good health (CMV status not recorded). Some clones in this sample may be carry-over from other donors' samples. The CDR3 runs from the conserved cysteine through the conserved F or W. Fields, in order: clone size, D gene, J gene, V gene, CDR3 DNA, CDR3 protein. A D gene is named only where the DNA matches it firmly. The listing skips clone size in some rows; elsewhere it reads once, few, many or a size class.

clone size: .; D gene: .; J gene: TRBJ1-4; V gene: TRBV25-1; CDR3 DNA: TGTGCCAGCAAGGGGGGGGCTGGGGAAAAACTGTTTTTT; CDR3 protein: CASKGGAGEKLFF
clone size: few; D gene: TRBD2; J gene: TRBJ2-5; V gene: TRBV12-3/TRBV12-4; CDR3 DNA: TGTGCCAGCAGTTCTCCCGGACTAGCGGGGAGACAGTACTTC; CDR3 protein: CASSSPGLAGRQYF
clone size: few; D gene: TRBD2; J gene: TRBJ2-1; V gene: TRBV12-3/TRBV12-4; CDR3 DNA: TGTGCCAGCAGGAGCGGGAGTGAGCAGTTCTTC; CDR3 protein: CASRSGSEQFF
clone size: few; D gene: .; J gene: TRBJ2-6; V gene: TRBV7-4; CDR3 DNA: TGTGCCAGCAGCCCTTTTGGGGCTGGGGCCAACGTCCTGACTTTC; CDR3 protein: CASSPFGAGANVLTF
clone size: few; D gene: .; J gene: TRBJ2-1; V gene: TRBV12-3/TRBV12-4; CDR3 DNA: TGTGCCAGCAGCGACTACTACTCCTACAATGAGCAGTTCTTC; CDR3 protein: CASSDYYSYNEQFF
clone size: .; D gene: .; J gene: TRBJ2-5; V gene: TRBV20-1; CDR3 DNA: TGCAGTGCCGATACTCCCACCGACCAGGAGAGGGGAGAGACCCAGTACTTC; CDR3 protein: CSADTPTDQERGETQYF
clone size: .; D gene: .; J gene: TRBJ1-1; V gene: TRBV11-2; CDR3 DNA: TGTGCCAGCAGCTCGCCGGGGACGGAAGCTTTCTTT; CDR3 protein: CASSSPGTEAFF
clone size: .; D gene: .; J gene: TRBJ1-6; V gene: TRBV7-2; CDR3 DNA: TGTGCCAGCAGCTTACTCTCGGTACAGGAGCATTCACCCCTCCACTTT; CDR3 protein: CASSLLSVQEHSPLHF
clone size: many; D gene: .; J gene: TRBJ2-5; V gene: TRBV7-2; CDR3 DNA: TGTGCCAGCAGCTTTCTCCCTGGTCGGACGGAGACCCAGTACTTC; CDR3 protein: CASSFLPGRTETQYF
clone size: few; D gene: .; J gene: TRBJ2-3; V gene: TRBV7-9; CDR3 DNA: TGTGCCAGCAGCCCCCGAGCGCTCTACCCACTTAGGGATACGCAGTATTTT; CDR3 protein: CASSPRALYPLRDTQYF
clone size: few; D gene: .; J gene: TRBJ1-2; V gene: TRBV12-3/TRBV12-4; CDR3 DNA: TGTGCCAGCAGTCCAACGGACACCCCTATCTATGGCTACACCTTC; CDR3 protein: CASSPTDTPIYGYTF
clone size: .; D gene: TRBD1; J gene: TRBJ1-4; V gene: TRBV5-7; CDR3 DNA: TGTGCCAGCAGCGGCCGGGACAGGGTCCCTGCAACTAATGAAAAACTGTTTTTT; CDR3 protein: CASSGRDRVPATNEKLFF
clone size: .; D gene: TRBD1; J gene: TRBJ1-5; V gene: TRBV12-3/TRBV12-4; CDR3 DNA: TGTGCCAGCAGTTCAGGACAGGGGGATCAGCCCCAGCATTTT; CDR3 protein: CASSSGQGDQPQHF
clone size: .; D gene: TRBD2; J gene: TRBJ2-1; V gene: TRBV20-1; CDR3 DNA: TGCAGTGCTAGAAGTGGGGGACTAGCGGGAAACGAGCAGTTCTTC; CDR3 protein: CSARSGGLAGNEQFF
clone size: few; D gene: .; J gene: TRBJ2-3; V gene: TRBV7-2; CDR3 DNA: TGTGCCAGCAGCTTATTAGGGAATACGCAGTATTTT; CDR3 protein: CASSLLGNTQYF
clone size: .; D gene: TRBD1; J gene: TRBJ1-4; V gene: TRBV14; CDR3 DNA: TGTGCCAGCAGCCCCTACGGACAGGCAACTAATGAAAAACTGTTTTTT; CDR3 protein: CASSPYGQATNEKLFF
clone size: .; D gene: .; J gene: TRBJ1-1; V gene: TRBV10-3; CDR3 DNA: TGTGCCATCAGTGAGGGTAGGGGAGGCGGCACTGAAGCTTTCTTT; CDR3 protein: CAISEGRGGGTEAFF
clone size: .; D gene: TRBD2; J gene: TRBJ2-1; V gene: TRBV10-2; CDR3 DNA: TGCGCCAGCAGTAGGAGAGTAGCGGGAGATGAGCAGTTCTTC; CDR3 protein: CASSRRVAGDEQFF
clone size: .; D gene: .; J gene: TRBJ2-1; V gene: TRBV4-3; CDR3 DNA: TGCGCCAGCAGCTCCGGGCCTTTGGGGAATGAGCAGTTCTTC; CDR3 protein: CASSSGPLGNEQFF
clone size: .; D gene: TRBD1; J gene: TRBJ1-1; V gene: TRBV28; CDR3 DNA: TGTGCCACCGGGACAGGGGGAAGAAGGACTGAAGCTTTCTTT; CDR3 protein: CATGTGGRRTEAFF
clone size: .; D gene: TRBD1; J gene: TRBJ2-3; V gene: TRBV11-1; CDR3 DNA: TGTGCCAGCAGCAGATACCGGGACAGGAGTCGCACAGATACGCAGTATTTT; CDR3 protein: CASSRYRDRSRTDTQYF
clone size: few; D gene: .; J gene: TRBJ2-7; V gene: TRBV27; CDR3 DNA: TGTGCCAGCAGTCCGACCAAGGGTGAGCAGTACTTC; CDR3 protein: CASSPTKGEQYF
clone size: many; D gene: .; J gene: TRBJ2-7; V gene: TRBV7-2; CDR3 DNA: TGTGCCAGCAGCTTGGGTTGGGGCCACTACGAGCAGTACTTC; CDR3 protein: CASSLGWGHYEQYF
clone size: .; D gene: TRBD2; J gene: TRBJ2-1; V gene: TRBV7-6; CDR3 DNA: TGTGCCAGCAGCCGTCGACTAGCGGGAATGAATGAGCAGTTCTTC; CDR3 protein: CASSRRLAGMNEQFF
clone size: once; D gene: .; J gene: TRBJ1-5; V gene: TRBV12-3/TRBV12-4; CDR3 DNA: TGTGCCAGCAAGGGGGGTACAGAATTTAGCAATCAGCCCCAGCATTTT; CDR3 protein: CASKGGTEFSNQPQHF
clone size: .; D gene: TRBD2; J gene: TRBJ2-7; V gene: TRBV19; CDR3 DNA: TGTGCCAGTAGTATCCGGGGGGGGCCCTACGAGCAGTACTTC; CDR3 protein: CASSIRGGPYEQYF